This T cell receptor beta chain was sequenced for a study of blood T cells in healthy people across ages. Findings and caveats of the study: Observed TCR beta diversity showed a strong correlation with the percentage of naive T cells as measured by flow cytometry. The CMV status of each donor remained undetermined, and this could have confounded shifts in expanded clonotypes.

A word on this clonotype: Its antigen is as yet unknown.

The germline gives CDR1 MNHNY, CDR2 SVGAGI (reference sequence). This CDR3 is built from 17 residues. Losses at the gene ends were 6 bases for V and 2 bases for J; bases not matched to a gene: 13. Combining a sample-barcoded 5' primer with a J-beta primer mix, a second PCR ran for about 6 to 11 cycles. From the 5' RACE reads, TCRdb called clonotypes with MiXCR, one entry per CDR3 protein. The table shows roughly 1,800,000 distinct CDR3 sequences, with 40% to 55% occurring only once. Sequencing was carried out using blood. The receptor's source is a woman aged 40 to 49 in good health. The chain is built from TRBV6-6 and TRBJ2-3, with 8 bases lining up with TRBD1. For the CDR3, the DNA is TGTGCCAGCAGAAAAAACACGCAGGGACAGGTCACAGATACGCAGTATTTT. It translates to CASRKNTQGQVTDTQYF.